This TCR beta chain was documented in a study of blood T cell repertoires in COVID-19 (dated by TCRdb to 2020 to 2022). Regarding the research as a whole: Samples covering the acute and convalescent phases of COVID-19 were provided by collaborators in the United States, Italy and Spain. A freely available public database, intended as a resource for researchers studying the immune response to SARS-CoV-2, is where the repertoires were released. Nearly every sample came with metadata listing a de-identified subject ID, COVID-19 status, age in years and sex. The prospective study material was composed of cDNA or gDNA derived from T cells, B-cell-depleted T cells, or PBMCs. Where available, HLA class I and class II types were obtained from metadata supplied by the sample provider rather than from assay-based typing. The samples were drawn from two sources: the first 160 participants of the ongoing ImmuneRACE study, and 1,000 to 1,500 subjects contributed by 6 global collaborators. Subjects who had been exposed to COVID-19, were actively infected with it, or had recovered from it provided the deeply sampled blood TCRbeta repertoires that made up the dataset. Points the paper makes about the study in general: Clinical and demographic metadata were provided uncurated, with the amount varying by source and participant.

There are many counts of this clone. Its antigen is currently not known. The junction does not match germline at one end; this may be a read error. TCRbeta CDR3 regions were amplified from genomic DNA using the immunoSEQ Assay, a bias-controlled multiplex PCR. As for the authors' bioinformatics: Nucleated cell counts per sample were estimated from amplification of reference gene primers within the assay. Sequence reads were collapsed and filtered to measure the absolute abundance of every unique TCRbeta CDR3 rearrangement. Productive Simpson clonality was computed per sample as the square root of Simpson's diversity index over productive rearrangements. TCRdb mirrors the immuneACCESS table, restricted to in-frame sequences. Some clones are absent from its copies; in checked studies, under half trace to an unresolved V gene, and the reason for the others is unknown. D and trimming come from the DNA, and the V and J calls and clone size come from that table. The sample data list 110,000 or so clones, and roughly 75% of these were observed just once. The top ten clonotypes cover about 4.5% of the sample.

Whole blood was collected in K2EDTA tubes by collaborating institutions according to the institutions' own protocols. For TCRbeta analysis, collaborator samples were shipped as frozen whole blood, as isolated PBMCs, or as DNA extracted from either sample type. From a lookup of the germline V gene, CDR1 and CDR2 are MNHEY and SVGAGI. The CDR3 measures 15 amino acids from cysteine to phenylalanine. Only CDR3 DNA is held: 45 bases, read in frame from base 1. The TCR sequence derives from a human donor in a cohort sampled during active or convalescent COVID-19. The sample taken for sequencing was peripheral blood. The chain is made from TRBV6-5 and TRBJ2-7, with 12 central nucleotides matching TRBD2. The bases are TGTGCCAGCAGTTACTCGGGACTAGCGGGCCAGGTTTTGGACTTC. Its amino acids are CASSYSGLAGQVLDF.